The rows below give T cell receptor beta chains drawn from one sample of a study of response to subunit inactivated influenza vaccine. TCRdb passed the RT-PCR reads through MiXCR, listing each CDR3 protein once. The sample contains 550,000 to 800,000 distinct CDR3 sequences, around 16% of which appear only once. Source: PBMCs from blood, taken less than 13 days after vaccination. These receptors all come from a man aged 50 to 59 who received an inactivated influenza vaccine. The CDR3 runs from the conserved cysteine through the conserved F or W. A D gene is named only where the DNA matches it firmly. Clone sizes are given selectively: once, few, many, or a class where the clone is expanded.

cdr3_aa cdr3_nt v_call d_call j_call clone_size
CATSRESYGELFF TGTGCCACCAGCAGAGAATCTTACGGGGAGCTGTTTTTT TRBV15 - TRBJ2-2 few
CASSLEGRRGYTF TGTGCCAGCAGCTTGGAAGGGAGAAGAGGCTACACCTTC TRBV5-5 - TRBJ1-2 -
CASSYLGGTTATQYF TGTGCCAGCAGTTACCTCGGCGGGACTACGGCTACGCAGTATTTT TRBV6-2/TRBV6-3 TRBD2 TRBJ2-3 few
CALWGGQGVTGELFF TGTGCCCTCTGGGGAGGACAGGGAGTGACCGGGGAGCTGTTTTTT TRBV6-7 TRBD1 TRBJ2-2 -
CASSSTSGGVDTQYF TGTGCCAGCAGCTCAACTAGCGGGGGAGTAGATACGCAGTATTTT TRBV11-1 TRBD2 TRBJ2-3 -
CASSYGGSSYNEQFF TGTGCCAGCAGTTACGGGGGTAGCTCCTACAATGAGCAGTTCTTC TRBV6-2/TRBV6-3 - TRBJ2-1 many
CATSSDRGVYEQYF TGTGCCACCAGCAGCGACAGGGGTGTGTACGAGCAGTACTTC TRBV15 TRBD1 TRBJ2-7 few
CASSLDHGGDTEAFF TGTGCCAGCAGCTTAGATCACGGAGGAGACACTGAAGCTTTCTTT TRBV7-6 - TRBJ1-1 -
CASSDGGRPYGYTF TGTGCCAGCAGTGACGGGGGACGCCCCTATGGCTACACCTTC TRBV2 - TRBJ1-2 few
CATSDSGTGVGKQYF TGTGCCACCAGTGATTCCGGGACAGGCGTTGGGAAGCAGTACTTC TRBV24-1 TRBD1 TRBJ2-7 -
CASSPRRPSTDTQYF TGTGCCAGCAGCCCCCGCAGGCCCAGCACAGATACGCAGTATTTT TRBV9 - TRBJ2-3 many
CASSPSPGMRDTDTQYF TGTGCCAGCAGCCCCTCCCCGGGGATGAGGGACACAGATACGCAGTATTTT TRBV6-1 - TRBJ2-3 -
CASSFAGNGELFF TGTGCCAGCAGTTTCGCTGGGAACGGGGAGCTGTTTTTT TRBV12-3/TRBV12-4 - TRBJ2-2 few
CASSVDQARYRSYTF TGTGCCAGCAGCGTAGACCAAGCCAGGTATAGGAGCTACACCTTC TRBV9 - TRBJ1-2 few
CASSEALDRVRFEQYF TGTGCCAGCAGTGAAGCCCTGGACAGGGTTAGGTTCGAGCAGTACTTC TRBV2 TRBD1 TRBJ2-7 -
CSAPSVRGHYYEQYF TGCAGTGCCCCCTCGGTTCGGGGGCACTACTACGAGCAGTACTTC TRBV20-1 - TRBJ2-7 few
CASSYKIPTGANTEAFF TGTGCCAGCAGCTACAAAATTCCGACAGGAGCCAACACTGAAGCTTTCTTT TRBV6-5 - TRBJ1-1 -
CSARGLAGGPGTQYF TGCAGTGCCCGGGGGCTAGCGGGAGGGCCGGGTACGCAGTATTTT TRBV20-1 TRBD2 TRBJ2-3 few
CASSEYGGRAPYNEQFF TGTGCCAGCAGTGAATATGGAGGGAGGGCCCCCTACAATGAGCAGTTCTTC TRBV25-1 TRBD2 TRBJ2-1 -
CATSGLAGVFNEQFF TGTGCCACCAGTGGACTAGCGGGAGTTTTCAATGAGCAGTTCTTC TRBV24-1 TRBD2 TRBJ2-1 few
CASTPRDKGPEQYF TGTGCCAGTACCCCTAGGGACAAAGGTCCCGAGCAGTACTTC TRBV19 - TRBJ2-7 few
CSGLWGLLAGSETQYF TGCAGCGGATTGTGGGGGTTACTAGCGGGATCAGAGACCCAGTACTTC TRBV29-1 TRBD2 TRBJ2-5 once
CAISESGGKQETQYF TGTGCCATCAGTGAGTCGGGAGGGAAGCAAGAGACCCAGTACTTC TRBV10-3 TRBD2 TRBJ2-5 few
CATTGGGTSTYEQYF TGTGCCACCACCGGGGGGGGGACCTCCACCTACGAGCAGTACTTC TRBV10-3 TRBD2 TRBJ2-7 few
CASSTRDNSPLHF TGTGCCAGCAGCACACGTGATAATTCACCCCTCCACTTT TRBV25-1 - TRBJ1-6 few
CSARGQGVPDTQYF TGCAGTGCTAGAGGGCAGGGAGTCCCAGATACGCAGTATTTT TRBV20-1 - TRBJ2-3 -
CASKASDWNTIYF TGTGCCAGCAAGGCATCCGACTGGAACACCATATATTTT TRBV6-6 - TRBJ1-3 few
CASSLGSGRGYGYTF TGTGCCAGCAGTTTAGGGAGCGGGCGGGGTTATGGCTACACCTTC TRBV12-3/TRBV12-4 - TRBJ1-2 -
CATSDFRDRLYF TGTGCCACCAGTGATTTTAGGGACCGATTGTACTTC TRBV24-1 - TRBJ2-7 few
CASSMDSYNEQFF TGCGCCAGCAGCATGGACTCTTACAATGAGCAGTTCTTC TRBV5-1 - TRBJ2-1 few
CASSYQNLNEQFF TGTGCCAGCAGTTACCAGAACCTCAATGAGCAGTTCTTC TRBV6-5 - TRBJ2-1 few
CASSQAVRGYGYTF TGTGCCAGCAGCCAGGCTGTGCGGGGCTATGGCTACACCTTC TRBV3-1 - TRBJ1-2 -
CASRKGTSGDTQYF TGTGCCAGCAGGAAAGGGACTAGCGGAGATACGCAGTATTTT TRBV7-2 TRBD2 TRBJ2-3 few
CASSLRDTHQETQYF TGTGCCAGCAGCCTCCGGGACACCCACCAAGAGACCCAGTACTTC TRBV7-9 - TRBJ2-5 -
CASSLVHQTSYEQYF TGTGCCAGCAGCTTAGTGCACCAGACCTCCTACGAGCAGTACTTC TRBV11-2 - TRBJ2-7 many
CASSYTYGILETQYF TGTGCCAGCAGTTACACCTACGGGATATTGGAGACCCAGTACTTC TRBV6-2/TRBV6-3 - TRBJ2-5 -
CASTRTGRSWDTQYF TGCGCCAGCACCCGCACGGGACGCAGTTGGGATACGCAGTATTTT TRBV5-1 - TRBJ2-3 many
CASLNQAGRTDTQYF TGTGCCAGCCTAAACCAGGCGGGGCGCACAGATACGCAGTATTTT TRBV7-2 - TRBJ2-3 -
CASGQNREMNTEAFF TGCGCCAGCGGCCAAAACAGGGAAATGAACACTGAAGCTTTCTTT TRBV5-1 - TRBJ1-1 few
CSVEDPGTAYEQYF TGCAGCGTTGAAGATCCCGGGACAGCGTACGAGCAGTACTTC TRBV29-1 TRBD1 TRBJ2-7 -
CASSLGGQGRQETQYF TGCGCCAGCAGCTTGGGCGGACAGGGGCGGCAAGAGACCCAGTACTTC TRBV5-1 TRBD1 TRBJ2-5 -
CAISESTVGATQYF TGTGCCATCAGTGAGTCGACGGTCGGGGCTACGCAGTATTTT TRBV10-3 - TRBJ2-3 many
CASRWSNTGELFF TGTGCCAGCAGATGGTCGAACACCGGGGAGCTGTTTTTT TRBV3-1 - TRBJ2-2 few
CSARDEGQGTHEQYF TGCAGTGCTAGAGATGAGGGACAGGGGACCCACGAGCAGTACTTC TRBV20-1 TRBD1 TRBJ2-7 -
CSARPIGQARTGELFF TGCAGTGCTAGACCCATCGGACAGGCGCGCACCGGGGAGCTGTTTTTT TRBV20-1 TRBD1 TRBJ2-2 -
CASSPLAGAGGANVLTF TGTGCCAGCTCACCATTAGCGGGAGCTGGTGGGGCCAACGTCCTGACTTTC TRBV18 TRBD2 TRBJ2-6 few
CASSYAGSYGYTF TGTGCCAGCAGTTACGCCGGTTCCTATGGCTACACCTTC TRBV6-2/TRBV6-3 - TRBJ1-2 few
CSARDSTGDYSNQPQHF TGCAGTGCTAGAGATAGCACCGGCGATTATAGCAATCAGCCCCAGCATTTT TRBV20-1 - TRBJ1-5 few
CAIGGQPMTSGGAHEQFF TGTGCCATCGGTGGACAGCCGATGACTAGCGGGGGGGCACATGAGCAGTTCTTC TRBV10-3 TRBD2 TRBJ2-1 -
CASSLGGIVYEQYF TGTGCCAGCAGCTTAGGGGGGATTGTCTACGAGCAGTACTTC TRBV7-8 - TRBJ2-7 -
CSVPGGGGRAYEQYF TGCAGCGTCCCGGGGGGGGGCGGAAGGGCCTACGAGCAGTACTTC TRBV29-1 TRBD2 TRBJ2-7 -
CASSLTGVYSNQPQHF TGTGCCAGCAGCTTGACAGGGGTTTACAGCAATCAGCCCCAGCATTTT TRBV7-2 TRBD1 TRBJ1-5 -